Given below is one T cell receptor beta chain in context. The sample is drawn from a study of Ad26.COV2.S vaccination and SARS-CoV-2 variants. CDR1 is MGHRA, CDR2 YSYEKL, per germline. CDR3 length: 15 amino acids. V dropped 3 bases and J dropped 3; count of bases not matched to a gene: 3. Generated by immunoSEQ multiplex PCR, the TCRdb table keeps only in-frame clones and is missing some. The table has around 500,000 clones, 80% to 90% seen once. Sample treatment: around 19 received Ad26.COV2.S at low or high dose, single or two shots; five or six received placebo; per-sample allocation not given. Collection of samples fell on day 63 after the first vaccine or placebo injection.

The sample was peripheral blood, taken in a trial of Ad26.COV2.S vaccine versus placebo. The chain carries TRBV4-1 and TRBJ2-1; 9 bases map to TRBD1. The sequence came from a person aged 18-60 years who received the Ad26.COV2.S COVID-19 vaccine or a placebo. As DNA, the CDR3 is TGCGCCAGCAGCCAGCCGGGACAGGGCTACAATGAGCAGTTCTTC. It is translated as CASSQPGQGYNEQFF.